Listed below are T cell receptor beta chains from one sample, sequenced in a study of technical replicates of blood from a handful of donors. The assay was immunoSEQ multiplex PCR, and TCRdb's table has in-frame clones only and misses some. The sample consists of about 80,000 clones, approximately 94% of them appearing once. Sequenced material: T cells isolated from PBMCs. These receptors all come from a human donor in good health. Both conserved end residues are part of each CDR3. Fields, in order: D gene, J gene, V gene, CDR3 protein, CDR3 DNA. D genes are given only for firm matches.

D: TRBD2; J: TRBJ2-7; V: TRBV4-1; CDR3: CASSHEPGLAGEGEQYF; DNA: TGCGCCAGCAGCCATGAACCGGGACTAGCGGGAGAGGGCGAGCAGTACTTC
D: TRBD2; J: TRBJ2-1; V: TRBV7-8; CDR3: CATTGLAGVKGNEQFF; DNA: TGTGCCACGACGGGACTAGCGGGAGTTAAAGGCAATGAGCAGTTCTTC
D: -; J: TRBJ1-1; V: TRBV19; CDR3: CASFSPREMNTEAFF; DNA: TGTGCCAGCTTTTCGCCCAGGGAAATGAACACTGAAGCTTTCTTT
D: -; J: TRBJ2-7; V: TRBV7-8; CDR3: CASSLDHGHPSYEQYF; DNA: TGTGCCAGTAGCTTAGACCATGGACACCCCTCCTACGAGCAGTACTTC
D: -; J: TRBJ2-3; V: TRBV27; CDR3: CASSLWESDTQYF; DNA: TGTGCCAGCAGTTTATGGGAGTCAGATACGCAGTATTTT
D: TRBD2; J: TRBJ2-1; V: TRBV30; CDR3: CAWSVLAGNNEQFF; DNA: TGTGCCTGGAGTGTGTTAGCGGGTAACAATGAGCAGTTCTTC
D: -; J: TRBJ2-5; V: TRBV19; CDR3: CASSGTRVATEKETQYF; DNA: TGTGCCAGTAGTGGAACTCGGGTCGCGACAGAAAAAGAGACCCAGTACTTC
D: -; J: TRBJ1-5; V: TRBV10-2; CDR3: CASSAGQSHQPQHF; DNA: TGCGCCAGCAGTGCAGGACAGTCCCATCAGCCCCAGCATTTT
D: TRBD2; J: TRBJ2-1; V: TRBV29-1; CDR3: CSVTQLAGVYNEQFF; DNA: TGCAGCGTGACCCAACTAGCGGGAGTCTACAATGAGCAGTTCTTC
D: TRBD2; J: TRBJ2-2; V: TRBV6-6; CDR3: CASSYRRREPHGELFF; DNA: TGTGCCAGCAGTTATCGAAGGCGGGAGCCGCACGGGGAGCTGTTTTTT
D: -; J: TRBJ1-2; V: TRBV5-8; CDR3: CASSLIYEVDYGYTF; DNA: TGTGCCAGCAGCTTGATCTATGAGGTGGACTATGGCTACACCTTC
D: -; J: TRBJ2-7; V: TRBV29-1; CDR3: CSVEYLPGKAYEQYF; DNA: TGCAGCGTTGAATATCTCCCAGGGAAAGCCTACGAGCAGTACTTC
D: TRBD1; J: TRBJ1-1; V: TRBV11-3; CDR3: CASSLGTGADTEAFF; DNA: TGTGCCAGCAGCTTAGGGACAGGGGCCGATACTGAAGCTTTCTTT
D: -; J: TRBJ2-7; V: TRBV19; CDR3: CASNFGQSSYEQYF; DNA: TGTGCCAGCAACTTTGGACAGAGCTCCTACGAGCAGTACTTC
D: TRBD2; J: TRBJ2-7; V: TRBV6-5; CDR3: CASSILAGEDEQYF; DNA: TGTGCCAGCAGTATACTAGCGGGAGAGGACGAGCAGTACTTC
D: -; J: TRBJ1-4; V: TRBV14; CDR3: CASSQGSGTLTGEKLFF; DNA: TGTGCCAGCAGCCAGGGATCCGGGACACTAACGGGAGAAAAACTGTTTTTT
D: -; J: TRBJ2-3; V: TRBV9; CDR3: CASSEASGLSTDTQYF; DNA: TGTGCCAGCAGCGAGGCCTCGGGACTCAGCACAGATACGCAGTATTTT
D: TRBD2; J: TRBJ2-1; V: TRBV6-1; CDR3: CASSDIAGRGYNEQFF; DNA: TGTGCCAGCAGTGATATAGCGGGACGGGGATACAATGAGCAGTTCTTC
D: TRBD1; J: TRBJ1-1; V: TRBV7-8; CDR3: CASSLADRVIFGTEAFF; DNA: TGTGCCAGCAGCTTAGCTGACAGGGTAATTTTTGGCACTGAAGCTTTCTTT
D: -; J: TRBJ1-5; V: TRBV28; CDR3: CASSTLGQNSNQPQHF; DNA: TGTGCCAGCAGTACCTTAGGACAGAATAGCAATCAGCCCCAGCATTTT
D: TRBD2; J: TRBJ2-7; V: TRBV7-9; CDR3: CASSQIAGMASYEQYF; DNA: TGTGCCAGCAGCCAAATAGCGGGGATGGCTTCCTACGAGCAGTACTTC
D: TRBD2; J: TRBJ2-1; V: TRBV28; CDR3: CASTHGLAVASSYNEQFF; DNA: TGTGCCAGCACCCATGGACTAGCGGTTGCAAGCTCCTACAATGAGCAGTTCTTC